The 11 T cell receptor beta chains below all came from one sample that was sequenced in a study of blood T cell repertoires in COVID-19. Assay: immunoSEQ multiplex PCR; the TCRdb copy retains only in-frame clones and omits some. The table has roughly 140,000 clones, roughly nine tenths seen once. Sequencing used peripheral blood. The origin of the receptors is a woman aged 55-69 years with active COVID-19.

This chain links TRBV28 with TRBJ2-7; TRBD1 matches at 8 bases. The germline CDR1 and CDR2 sequences are MDHEN and SYDVKM. J was trimmed by 4 bases and V by 0 bases; bases with no gene match: 2. The CDR3 consists of 14 residues. CDR3: CASSLWQGAYEQYF. Written as DNA, the CDR3 is TGTGCCAGCAGTTTATGGCAGGGGGCTTACGAGCAGTACTTC.

The genes are TRBV2 and TRBJ1-5; TRBD1 agrees at 10 bases. The germline V gene encodes CDR1 SNHLY and CDR2 FYNNEI. V lost 4 bases to trimming and J lost 0 bases; unmatched junction nucleotides: 6. The CDR3 extends over 17 amino acids. The CDR3 DNA reads as TGTGCCAGCAGTGTCGTGGGACAGGGGTTTAGCAATCAGCCCCAGCATTTT. Its protein product is CASSVVGQGFSNQPQHF.

The chain links TRBV4-3 to TRBJ1-1, with TRBD1 matching over 7 bases. Germline V lookup: CDR1 LGHNA, CDR2 YSLEER. This CDR3 spans 15 amino acids. After removal of 2 bases from V and 6 bases from J, the junction contained 9 bases not matched to a gene. The CDR3: CASSQWGTAQAEAFF. In nucleotides, the CDR3 is TGCGCCAGCAGCCAATGGGGGACAGCTCAGGCTGAAGCTTTCTTT.

This clone was recorded once. The chain uses TRBV5-1 and TRBJ1-1; D perhaps matches TRBD1 (6 bases). Germline values: CDR1 SGHRS, CDR2 YFSETQ. There are 13 residues in the CDR3. Trimming cost V 2 bases and J 10 bases, with 15 bases left between them. The CDR3 loop reads CASSFTGSVTAFF. The CDR3 nucleotides read TGCGCCAGCAGCTTTACAGGGAGTGTCACAGCTTTCTTT.

The chain uses TRBV6-1 and TRBJ1-2, with D maybe TRBD1 (5 bases). V gave up 0 bases and J gave up 8 bases, with 10 bases separating them. The germline V gene has CDR1 MNHNS and CDR2 SASEGT. This CDR3 has 13 residues. This CDR3 reads CASSEAYTGGYTF. CDR3 DNA sequence: TGTGCCAGCAGTGAAGCATACACAGGCGGCTACACCTTC.

The chain joins TRBV7-3 to TRBJ2-3; D possibly corresponds to TRBD2 (6 bases). CDR1 is SGHTA, CDR2 FQGTGA, per germline. Between the trimmed V and J ends, which lost 5 bases and 4 bases, there was a span of 34 bases. There are 21 residues in the CDR3. DNA of the CDR3: TGTGCCAGCAGCACTCTCGGGGGAAGGTCGGGCAGAGGGGCGCTTCCAGATACGCAGTATTTT. It is translated as CASSTLGGRSGRGALPDTQYF.

This clone was recorded at least ten times. The chain links TRBV7-2 to TRBJ1-3; no definite D call. The CDR3 consists of 14 residues. V was clipped by 1 base and J by 1 base, with 5 bases between them. Per germline, CDR1 SGHTA and CDR2 FQGNSA. The DNA of the CDR3 is TGTGCCAGCAGCTTAGGGCAATCTGGAAACACCATATATTTT. The encoded protein is CASSLGQSGNTIYF.

The chain is built from TRBV15 and TRBJ1-6, with 8 bases matching TRBD1. The V segment lost 7 bases and the J segment 6 bases; nucleotides outside the gene matches: 8. Germline V gene sequence: CDR1 LNHNV, CDR2 YYDKDF (reference sequence). The CDR3 is made up of 15 amino acids. The CDR3 sequence is CATKLGQVPNSPLHF. The CDR3 nucleotides read TGTGCCACCAAACTGGGACAGGTCCCTAATTCACCCCTCCACTTT.

The chain joins TRBV19 to TRBJ1-6; a weak D match, TRBD1 (6 bases). The CDR3 runs to 14 residues. Trimming took 7 bases from V and 6 from J, leaving 13 bases between them. The germline gives CDR1 LNHDA, CDR2 SQIVND (reference sequence). CDR3 loop: CASTLGGGNSPLHF. DNA of the CDR3: TGTGCCAGTACCCTGGGAGGGGGTAATTCACCCCTCCACTTT.

This clone is a singleton in its sample. The chain is built from TRBV5-1 and TRBJ2-1; 9 positions agree with TRBD1. The CDR3 is 17 residues long. J was trimmed by 4 bases and V by 3 bases; bases with no gene match: 11. From germline, CDR1 is SGHRS and CDR2 YFSETQ. CDR3 coding DNA: TGCGCCAGCAGCTCCCGACCCGGACAGGGGACTTACAATGAGCAGTTCTTC. Its translation is CASSSRPGQGTYNEQFF.

The chain joins TRBV5-1 to TRBJ2-3; 9 positions match TRBD2. CDR1 and CDR2 (germline): SGHRS, YFSETQ. The CDR3 has 16 residues. V lost 2 bases to trimming and J lost 3 bases; unmatched junction nucleotides: 7. The CDR3 region has the DNA TGCGCCAGCAGCTTCTCTCGCGGGAGGGCGACAGATACGCAGTATTTT. Translated: CASSFSRGRATDTQYF. Combining the CDR3 with reference TRBV5-1 and TRBJ2-3 gives the whole variable domain KAGVTQTPRYLIKTRGQQVTLSCSPISGHRSVSWYQQTPGQGLQFLFEYFSETQRNKGNFPGRFSGRQFSNSRSEMNVSTLELGDSALYLCASSFSRGRATDTQYFGPGTRLTVL.